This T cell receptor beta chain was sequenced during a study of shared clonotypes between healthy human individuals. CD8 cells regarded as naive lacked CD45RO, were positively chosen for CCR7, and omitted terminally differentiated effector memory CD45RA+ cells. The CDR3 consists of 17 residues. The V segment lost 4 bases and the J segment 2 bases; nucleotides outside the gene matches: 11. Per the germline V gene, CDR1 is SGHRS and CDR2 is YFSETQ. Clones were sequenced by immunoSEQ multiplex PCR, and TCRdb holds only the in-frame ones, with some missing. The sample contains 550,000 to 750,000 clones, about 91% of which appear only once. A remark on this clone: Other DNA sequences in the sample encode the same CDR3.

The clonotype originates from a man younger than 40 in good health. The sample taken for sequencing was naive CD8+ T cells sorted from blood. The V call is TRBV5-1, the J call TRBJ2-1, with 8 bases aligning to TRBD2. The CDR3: CASSGGTSGSPYNEQFF. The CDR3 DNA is TGCGCCAGCAGCGGAGGGACCAGCGGGAGTCCCTACAATGAGCAGTTCTTC. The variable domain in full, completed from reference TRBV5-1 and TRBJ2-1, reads KAGVTQTPRYLIKTRGQQVTLSCSPISGHRSVSWYQQTPGQGLQFLFEYFSETQRNKGNFPGRFSGRQFSNSRSEMNVSTLELGDSALYLCASSGGTSGSPYNEQFFGPGTRLTVL.